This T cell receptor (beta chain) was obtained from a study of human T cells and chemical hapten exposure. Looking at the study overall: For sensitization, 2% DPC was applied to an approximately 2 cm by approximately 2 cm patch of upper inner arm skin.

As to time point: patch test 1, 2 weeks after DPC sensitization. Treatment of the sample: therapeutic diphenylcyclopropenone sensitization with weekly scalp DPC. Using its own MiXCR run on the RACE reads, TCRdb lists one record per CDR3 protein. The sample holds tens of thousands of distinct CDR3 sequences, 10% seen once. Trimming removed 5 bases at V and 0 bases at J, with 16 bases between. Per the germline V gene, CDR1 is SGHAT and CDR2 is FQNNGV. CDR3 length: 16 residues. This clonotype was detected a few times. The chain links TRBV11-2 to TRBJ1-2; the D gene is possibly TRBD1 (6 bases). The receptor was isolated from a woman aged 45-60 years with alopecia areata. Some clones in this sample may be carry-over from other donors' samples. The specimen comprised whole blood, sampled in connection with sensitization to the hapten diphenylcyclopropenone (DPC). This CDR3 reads CASSPQGGLANYGYTF. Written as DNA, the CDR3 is TGTGCCAGCAGCCCACAGGGAGGACTGGCTAACTATGGCTACACCTTC.